Sequencing of this TCR beta chain was carried out in a study of T cell responses to AZD1222 COVID-19 vaccine. Study-wide context: Second doses that came at about 4 or about 12 weeks were put together. Study results and caveats: Nearly half of the spike-specific TCRs reportedly recognize variant regions that carry no mutations. Regions 160-218 and 743-854 dominated among vaccine-associated CD4 TCRs spanning spike. Donors were mostly white British, more females; clonal diversity possibly underestimated.

V was clipped by 6 bases and J by 3 bases; unmatched bases: 4. CDR3 length equals 14 residues. Per the germline V gene, CDR1 is SNHLY and CDR2 is FYNNEI. With respect to this clone: Its antigen is currently unknown.

Repertoires were generated with immunoSEQ multiplex PCR, while TCRdb's copy carries only in-frame clones and drops some. This sample has 130,000 to 150,000 clones, with approximately 89% found just once. The chain has TRBV2 and TRBJ2-7, with 11 nucleotides matching TRBD1. The sequence came from an adult in good health. The starting material was peripheral blood, obtained on day 0 of AZD1222 vaccination. CDR3 sequence: CASRPGQGDYEQYF. CDR3 DNA: TGTGCCAGCAGGCCGGGACAGGGGGACTACGAGCAGTACTTC.